These T cell receptor beta chains were read from a single sample in a study of a mutant IDH1 vaccine in newly diagnosed glioma. The antigens for these receptors are not known. Profiling relied on immunoSEQ multiplex PCR, and the TCRdb table lists in-frame clones only, not all of them. The data hold some 48,000 clones, with about 82% observed a single time. The sequences come from PBMCs, collected from a glioma patient whose treatment included an IDH1 peptide vaccine. The receptors shown here come from a man aged 35-49 years with glioma. Each CDR3 is given with its conserved first and last residue. Each record gives: V gene, CDR3 length, J gene, CDR3 protein.

V gene: TRBV6-5
CDR3 length: 12
J gene: TRBJ2-3
CDR3 protein: CASSYGTDTQYF

V gene: TRBV19
CDR3 length: 13
J gene: TRBJ1-3
CDR3 protein: CASSTGGGNTIYF

V gene: TRBV6-1
CDR3 length: 13
J gene: TRBJ1-5
CDR3 protein: CASIEQGDQPQHF

V gene: TRBV5-1
CDR3 length: 14
J gene: TRBJ2-3
CDR3 protein: CASSGYKSTDTQYF

V gene: TRBV5-3
CDR3 length: 13
J gene: TRBJ2-1
CDR3 protein: CARSTPGSNEQFF

V gene: TRBV6-4
CDR3 length: 14
J gene: TRBJ2-2
CDR3 protein: CASSGPPNTGELFF

V gene: TRBV5-1
CDR3 length: 14
J gene: TRBJ2-5
CDR3 protein: CASSLAGVKETQYF

V gene: TRBV5-1
CDR3 length: 17
J gene: TRBJ2-5
CDR3 protein: CASSLGSLGGAGETQYF

V gene: TRBV5-1
CDR3 length: 12
J gene: TRBJ2-3
CDR3 protein: CASRPSTDTQYF

V gene: TRBV4-1
CDR3 length: 15
J gene: TRBJ1-1
CDR3 protein: CASLNILGGNTEAFF

V gene: TRBV6-1
CDR3 length: 13
J gene: TRBJ2-1
CDR3 protein: CASSEAAETSGFF

V gene: TRBV5-1
CDR3 length: 15
J gene: TRBJ2-3
CDR3 protein: CASSLGENPTDTQYF

V gene: TRBV7-7
CDR3 length: 13
J gene: TRBJ1-1
CDR3 protein: CASSLSGREKRFF

V gene: TRBV5-1
CDR3 length: 14
J gene: TRBJ2-5
CDR3 protein: CASSLQGGQETQYF

V gene: TRBV9
CDR3 length: 13
J gene: TRBJ1-2
CDR3 protein: CASSVGGGDGYTF

V gene: TRBV18
CDR3 length: 14
J gene: TRBJ2-1
CDR3 protein: CASSPQGGDNEQFF

V gene: TRBV19
CDR3 length: 16
J gene: TRBJ1-2
CDR3 protein: CASSTSPGQGAGGYTF

V gene: TRBV11-3
CDR3 length: 15
J gene: TRBJ2-3
CDR3 protein: CASSPPGTGTDTQYF

V gene: TRBV28
CDR3 length: 12
J gene: TRBJ1-2
CDR3 protein: CASSLRALGYTF

V gene: TRBV27
CDR3 length: 18
J gene: TRBJ2-5
CDR3 protein: CASSLLGTGTSGQETQYF

V gene: TRBV27
CDR3 length: 15
J gene: TRBJ2-2
CDR3 protein: CASSFNGANTGELFF

V gene: TRBV18
CDR3 length: 15
J gene: TRBJ2-1
CDR3 protein: CASSPRSNRGQAQFF

V gene: TRBV6-6
CDR3 length: 13
J gene: TRBJ2-1
CDR3 protein: CASSAIPDNEQFF